A single sample gave rise to the 16 T cell receptor beta chains below, sequenced in a study of cytotoxic CD8 clonotypes in ibrutinib-treated CLL. Some clones are missing from TCRdb's copy, which holds only in-frame ones; the method was immunoSEQ multiplex PCR. The sample yields more than 15,000 clones, under 75% seen once. The source was PBMCs, collected after 12 months of ibrutinib treatment. The source is a human donor with chronic lymphocytic leukemia.

The chain uses TRBV7-2 and TRBJ2-1, with 12 nucleotides matching TRBD2. Germline-derived CDR1 and CDR2 are SGHTA and FQGNSA. V trimming: 0 bases; J trimming: 7 bases; junction bases outside the gene matches: 7. This CDR3 comprises 17 residues. The CDR3 region has the DNA TGTGCCAGCAGCTTAGCAGCTCTAGCGGGAGGGTGGAATGAGCAGTTCTTC. Its translation: CASSLAALAGGWNEQFF.

The chain couples TRBV25-1 to TRBJ2-1; D gene unclear. CDR1 and CDR2 (germline): MGHDK, SYGVNS. The CDR3 is made up of 15 amino acids. Trimming left V 4 bases short and J 3 bases short, with 13 bases between. For the CDR3, the DNA is TGTGCCAGCAGTGGGACCCCGGTGGGCTACAATGAGCAGTTCTTC. It is translated as CASSGTPVGYNEQFF. Drawing the rest from reference TRBV25-1 and TRBJ2-1, the complete variable domain is EADIYQTPRYLVIGTGKKITLECSQTMGHDKMYWYQQDPGMELHLIHYSYGVNSTEKGDLSSESTVSRIRTEHFPLTLESARPSHTSQYLCASSGTPVGYNEQFFGPGTRLTVL.

This clone appeared a few times. The chain uses TRBV6-1 and TRBJ2-1, with TRBD2 identical over 9 bases. CDR1 MNHNS and CDR2 SASEGT come from the germline V gene. This CDR3 region has 15 residues. The ends lost 3 bases at V and 0 bases at J; junction bases unmatched: 0. CDR3 loop: CASSETSGSYNEQFF. The DNA for the CDR3 is TGTGCCAGCAGTGAGACTAGCGGCTCCTACAATGAGCAGTTCTTC.

This chain connects TRBV5-1 to TRBJ2-6; unclear D gene. Per germline, CDR1 SGHRS and CDR2 YFSETQ. CDR3 length equals 17 residues. The V end lost 3 bases, the J end lost 3 bases, and 16 bases lay between the germline ends. The CDR3 DNA sequence: TGCGCCAGCAGCTCCAGACTCCTTAGAGATGGGGCCAACGTCCTGACTTTC. Translated: CASSSRLLRDGANVLTF.

The chain employs TRBV9 and TRBJ1-1; D not certain. Trimming removed 4 bases from V and 0 bases from J, with 7 bases in between. This CDR3 has 13 residues. The germline gives CDR1 SGDLS, CDR2 YYNGEE. The DNA of the CDR3 is TGTGCCAGCAGCCTGGCGATGAACACTGAAGCTTTCTTT. It encodes CASSLAMNTEAFF.

V usage is TRBV28 and J usage is TRBJ2-7; perhaps D is TRBD1 or TRBD2 (5 bases each). V was clipped by 6 bases and J by 1 base, with 16 bases between them. CDR1 and CDR2 from the germline V gene are MDHEN and SYDVKM. The CDR3 extends over 15 amino acids. DNA for the CDR3: TGTGCCAGCAGAGACGCTAGGGGACGATCCTACGAGCAGTACTTC. This sequence encodes CASRDARGRSYEQYF.

The chain has TRBV9 and TRBJ2-5; perhaps D is TRBD1 or TRBD2 (6 bases each). V was clipped by 0 bases and J by 1 base, with 13 bases between them. From germline, CDR1 is SGDLS and CDR2 YYNGEE. This CDR3 has 16 amino acids. The CDR3 reads CASSVATRGGQETQYF. The CDR3 DNA reads as TGTGCCAGCAGCGTAGCTACCAGGGGAGGCCAAGAGACCCAGTACTTC.

Judged by abundance, this clone is medium-sized (0.01 to 0.1%). CDR3 amino acids: CASSPEGGWGGEQFF. Written as DNA, the CDR3 is TGCGCCAGCAGCCCCGAGGGGGGTTGGGGTGGTGAGCAGTTCTTC. V gene TRBV5-1 combines with J gene TRBJ2-1; D could derive from TRBD1 or TRBD2 (6 bases each). In germline, CDR1 is SGHRS, CDR2 YFSETQ. The CDR3 contains 15 residues. V was trimmed by 4 bases and J by 9 bases, leaving 20 bases between them.

CDR3 in DNA: TGCGCCAGCAGAGAAAATCCGGGACTAGGCTACAATGAGCAGTTCTTC. Its protein is CASRENPGLGYNEQFF. The chain recombines TRBV5-1 with TRBJ2-1, with 8 bases lining up with TRBD2. V shed 5 bases, J shed 3 bases, and the junction held 10 bases outside the gene matches. Germline V lookup: CDR1 SGHRS, CDR2 YFSETQ. This CDR3 is 16 amino acids long. Full variable domain (missing parts from reference TRBV5-1 and TRBJ2-1): KAGVTQTPRYLIKTRGQQVTLSCSPISGHRSVSWYQQTPGQGLQFLFEYFSETQRNKGNFPGRFSGRQFSNSRSEMNVSTLELGDSALYLCASRENPGLGYNEQFFGPGTRLTVL.

This sequence joins TRBV6-1 and TRBJ2-7; 7 bases align to TRBD2. This CDR3 region has 15 residues. Trimming took 4 bases from V and 3 from J; bases not matched to a gene: 9. Germline V gives CDR1 MNHNS, CDR2 SASEGT. CDR3 nucleotides: TGTGCCAGCAGTGTTGGGAGGGCCTCCCTCTACGAGCAGTACTTC. This translates into CASSVGRASLYEQYF.

The chain employs TRBV9 and TRBJ2-3; D gene uncertain. Germline V gene sequence: CDR1 SGDLS, CDR2 YYNGEE. This CDR3 is 13 amino acids long. Trimming removed 0 bases from V and 5 bases from J, with 7 bases in between. Here the CDR3 reads CASSVAVEDTQYF. The CDR3 DNA follows: TGTGCCAGCAGCGTAGCTGTAGAAGATACGCAGTATTTT.

A word on this clone: The DNA is left out, because the CDR3 cannot be placed on it with certainty; the CDR3 is given as TCRdb lists it. The chain has TRBV29-1 and TRBJ2-7; the table calls TRBD2, which could not be checked here. Per the germline V gene, CDR1 is SQVTM and CDR2 is ANQGSEA. The CDR3 comprises 11 residues, both ends counted. This CDR3 is CSVGGGSLVYF.

The V gene is TRBV7-9, the J gene TRBJ2-3, with D possibly TRBD2 on 6 matching bases. The CDR3 consists of 15 residues. Germline CDR1 SEHNR, CDR2 FQNEAQ (reference sequence). Trimming took 5 bases from V and 3 from J, leaving 15 bases between them. DNA of the CDR3: TGTGCCAGCAGCACCCTAGCGAGGCGGACAGATACGCAGTATTTT. Amino acid sequence: CASSTLARRTDTQYF.

CDR3 DNA: TGTGCCAGTAGTTTCATGAGGGGAATCGGGGAGCTGTTTTTT. This translates into CASSFMRGIGELFF. The chain employs TRBV19 and TRBJ2-2; perhaps D is TRBD1 or TRBD2 (5 bases each). Trimming took 5 bases from V and 7 from J, leaving 14 bases between them. The CDR3 is made up of 14 amino acids. The germline V gene encodes CDR1 LNHDA and CDR2 SQIVND (reference sequence).

The chain couples TRBV27 to TRBJ2-7; D is possibly TRBD1 (7 bases). The CDR3 is made up of 14 amino acids. V shed 5 bases and J shed 9 bases, with 20 bases lying between them. CDR1 is MNHEY, CDR2 SMNVEV, per germline (reference sequence). The CDR3 coding sequence is TGTGCCAGCAGTGGGAGGACAGGACAAAGGAGGCAGTACTTC. It encodes CASSGRTGQRRQYF.

The V gene is TRBV19, the J gene TRBJ1-5, with D possibly matching TRBD1 (5 bases). The CDR3 totals 12 residues. V lost 6 bases, J lost 7 bases, and 10 bases lay in between. Germline V lookup: CDR1 LNHDA, CDR2 SQIVND (reference sequence). CDR3 nucleotide sequence: TGTGCCAGTAGCTGGGGGGGACAGCCCCAGCATTTT. Translation gives CASSWGGQPQHF. Together with reference TRBV19 and TRBJ1-5, the CDR3 gives the full variable domain: DGGITQSPKYLFRKEGQNVTLSCEQNLNHDAMYWYRQDPGQGLRLIYYSQIVNDFQKGDIAEGYSVSREKKESFPLTVTSAQKNPTAFYLCASSWGGQPQHFGDGTRLSIL.